The clone carrying this T cell receptor beta chain was found once. Generated by immunoSEQ multiplex PCR, the TCRdb table keeps only in-frame clones and is missing some. This table holds approximately 110,000 clones, over 65% found once. This entry comes from a study of blood T cell repertoires in COVID-19. Germline V gene data show CDR1 as SGDLS and CDR2 as YYNGEE. V dropped 6 bases and J dropped 2; count of bases not matched to a gene: 12. The CDR3 is 16 residues long. The material sequenced was peripheral blood. This sequence originates from a woman aged 40 to 50 with acute or convalescent COVID-19. The J gene is TRBJ2-3, the V gene TRBV9; 7 bases agree with TRBD2. CDR3 nucleotides: TGTGCCAGCACCCTCGGGGGGAGGGCCCTCACAGATACGCAGTATTTT. Its translation is CASTLGGRALTDTQYF.